These T cell receptor beta chains were read from a single sample in a study of control samples from healthy donors and cancer patients. Sequenced by immunoSEQ multiplex PCR; TCRdb stores in-frame clones only, minus some. The sample lists 70,000 to 85,000 clones, roughly 82% occurring once. Input material: PBMCs. These receptors came from a man aged 60 to 75 with head and neck cancer. The CDR3 runs from the conserved cysteine through the conserved F or W.

v_gene	j_gene	len	CDR3aa
TRBV6-5	TRBJ2-3	15	CASSYSTGWADTQYF
TRBV29-1	TRBJ2-1	12	CSASLGYNEQFF
TRBV19	TRBJ1-5	13	CASSGTGVQPQHF
TRBV7-2	TRBJ1-2	16	CASSLVGGGEYYGYTF
TRBV11-2	TRBJ1-4	15	CASTITGRGYEKLFF
TRBV28	TRBJ2-7	13	CASSPGTSYEQYF
TRBV5-1	TRBJ2-7	14	CASSTQGATIGQYF
TRBV11-2	TRBJ2-7	12	CASSLDAREQYF
TRBV28	TRBJ1-3	17	CASSLPFSTGLRNTIYF
TRBV6-5	TRBJ1-6	14	CASSYSYEVSPLHF
TRBV6-5	TRBJ2-1	13	CASSYGGSNEQFF
TRBV24-1	TRBJ2-5	16	CATSDPLAREKETQYF
TRBV4-1	TRBJ2-5	15	CASSQDRGNQETQYF
TRBV3-1/TRBV3-2	TRBJ2-1	14	CASSQGGRLNEQFF
TRBV11-2	TRBJ1-1	14	CASSSLPGYTEAFF
TRBV6-1	TRBJ1-1	18	CASSVYATVGTMNTEAFF
TRBV30	TRBJ2-7	11	CAWRTRTEQYF
TRBV5-1	TRBJ2-3	17	CASSLGVGARSTDTQYF
TRBV10-3	TRBJ1-3	15	CAISEFGAGGNTIYF
TRBV5-4	TRBJ2-6	14	CASTGAAGANVLTF
TRBV3-1/TRBV3-2	TRBJ2-7	14	CASSQAAFPYEQYF
TRBV11-2	TRBJ2-1	19	CASSSRGLQRELFYNEQFF
TRBV12-3/TRBV12-4	TRBJ2-1	13	CASSFIEHNEQFF
TRBV19	TRBJ2-2	16	CASSILRVRNTGELFF
TRBV29-1	TRBJ1-4	15	CSVVVGGGSGEKLFF
TRBV30	TRBJ2-3	15	CAWAPGTRHTDTQYF
TRBV18	TRBJ1-2	14	CASSPGQGSDGYTF
TRBV5-1	TRBJ1-1	14	CASSLVDAAPEAFF
TRBV27	TRBJ1-2	12	CASRGGFYGYTF
TRBV5-4	TRBJ2-1	16	CASSFQAQSSYNEQFF
TRBV7-9	TRBJ2-5	14	CASSLRGAQETQYF
TRBV7-2	TRBJ1-2	17	CASSLAGAGTAIYGYTF
TRBV7-2	TRBJ2-4	19	CASSTRTGAAVLAKNIQYF
TRBV7-2	TRBJ2-7	12	CASSRAGVEQYF
TRBV19	TRBJ1-5	12	CAGGGPNQPQHF
TRBV5-5	TRBJ2-7	13	CASSRGSLGEQYF
TRBV11-2	TRBJ2-2	12	CASSPHTGELFF
TRBV6-1	TRBJ2-7	16	CASSVFSGSDRYEQYF
TRBV27	TRBJ1-4	14	CASRAGRRNEKLFF
TRBV27	TRBJ1-2	16	CASSSSQGLANYGYTF
TRBV28	TRBJ1-3	17	CASSPWGGVVSGNTIYF
TRBV3-1/TRBV3-2	TRBJ2-3	19	CASSRKRDSHRRGTDTQYF
TRBV27	TRBJ2-2	16	CASSFGDRANTGELFF
TRBV5-4	TRBJ1-1	13	CASSMDRNTEAFF
TRBV27	TRBJ2-5	15	CASSFARGSGETQYF
TRBV25-1	TRBJ2-7	15	CASSDSAGPPYEQYF
TRBV3-1/TRBV3-2	TRBJ1-1	15	CASSPLDTRNTEAFF
TRBV7-9	TRBJ1-5	15	CASSLDDGDNQPQHF
TRBV19	TRBJ1-2	15	CASSIDRGSFYGYTF
TRBV18	TRBJ1-1	14	CASSDRDRGTEAFF
TRBV4-2	TRBJ2-3	14	CASSHTSASDTQYF
TRBV5-1	TRBJ2-2	16	CASSLLLTGGPGELFF
TRBV25-1	TRBJ1-1	13	CASSEVRGTEAFF
TRBV6-6	TRBJ1-1	12	CASSYRNTEAFF
TRBV18	TRBJ2-7	16	CASSSAQLSLTYEQYF